A selection of T cell receptor beta chains follows, all from one sample in a study of cytomegalovirus exposure and HLA in healthy donors. Clones were read by immunoSEQ multiplex PCR, and TCRdb kept only the in-frame ones, dropping some. Of about 170,000 clones in the sample, roughly 80% were seen once. Sample: PBMCs. These receptors were collected from a young woman in good health and CMV-seronegative. Each CDR3 is given with its conserved first and last residue. D genes are given only for firm matches. For some rows the clone size is stated as once, few or many, or as a class when expanded; others skip it.

d_call clone_size j_call v_call cdr3_aa cdr3_nt
TRBD2 - TRBJ2-1 TRBV7-7 CASSLVAGEGHEQFF TGTGCTAGCAGCTTAGTAGCGGGAGAGGGACATGAGCAGTTCTTC
TRBD2 once TRBJ2-4 TRBV4-1 CASSQDPGLASKNIQYF TGCGCCAGCAGCCAAGACCCGGGACTAGCGTCCAAAAACATTCAGTACTTC
- - TRBJ2-7 TRBV7-8 CASSLPLYEQYF TGTGCCAGCAGCTTACCCCTCTACGAGCAGTACTTC
TRBD2 - TRBJ2-5 TRBV5-1 CASSLAWWEGQETQYF TGCGCCAGCAGCTTGGCTTGGTGGGAGGGCCAAGAGACCCAGTACTTC
- - TRBJ2-7 TRBV4-1 CASSQGRRYEQYF TGCGCCAGCAGCCAAGGCAGGCGCTACGAGCAGTACTTC
- - TRBJ2-5 TRBV19 CASSNLYGGGGQETQYF TGTGCCAGTAGTAACCTCTATGGGGGAGGAGGTCAAGAGACCCAGTACTTC
- - TRBJ2-1 TRBV7-2 CASSLGAGLYNEQFF TGTGCCAGCAGCTTAGGGGCAGGACTCTACAATGAGCAGTTCTTC
TRBD2 - TRBJ2-7 TRBV6-6 CASSYSSGLALNEQYF TGTGCCAGCAGTTACAGTTCGGGACTAGCGCTGAACGAGCAGTACTTC
TRBD1 - TRBJ2-3 TRBV5-8 CASSWTGGDTQYF TGTGCCAGCAGCTGGACAGGGGGCGATACGCAGTATTTT
- - TRBJ1-1 TRBV6-1 CASFRQARNTEAFF TGTGCCAGCTTTAGACAGGCCCGGAACACTGAAGCTTTCTTT
TRBD2 few TRBJ2-7 TRBV11-2 CASSPRPSGLLADYEQYF TGTGCCAGCAGCCCCAGGCCTAGCGGGCTGCTAGCCGACTACGAGCAGTACTTC
TRBD2 - TRBJ2-1 TRBV9 CASSVVSSGRLRTYNEQFF TGTGCCAGCAGCGTAGTATCCAGCGGGAGGCTTAGGACTTACAATGAGCAGTTCTTC
TRBD1 - TRBJ2-7 TRBV6-1 CASSPGQEFYEQYF TGTGCCAGCAGTCCAGGACAGGAGTTCTACGAGCAGTACTTC
TRBD2 few TRBJ2-7 TRBV6-6 CASRTGLAGIYEQYF TGTGCCAGCAGGACCGGACTAGCGGGTATCTACGAGCAGTACTTC
TRBD1 - TRBJ1-4 TRBV27 CASSLSPGTGGVNEKLFF TGTGCCAGCAGTTTGTCCCCCGGGACAGGGGGCGTTAATGAAAAACTGTTTTTT
TRBD2 - TRBJ2-7 TRBV19 CASSAGGAGYEQYF TGTGCCAGTAGTGCCGGGGGGGCGGGCTACGAGCAGTACTTC
- - TRBJ2-5 TRBV21-1 CASSKGELETQYF TGTGCCAGCAGCAAAGGAGAGTTGGAGACCCAGTACTTC
TRBD2 - TRBJ2-3 TRBV10-3 CAISLGVAGADTQYF TGTGCCATCAGCCTGGGAGTAGCGGGAGCAGATACGCAGTATTTT
- - TRBJ2-3 TRBV19 CASRKRRDSFSSTDTQYF TGTGCCAGTAGAAAACGACGGGACTCCTTCAGTAGCACAGATACGCAGTATTTT
TRBD2 - TRBJ2-1 TRBV7-9 CASRRLADLTYNEQFF TGTGCCAGCAGACGACTAGCGGACCTTACCTACAATGAGCAGTTCTTC
- - TRBJ1-5 TRBV5-1 CASSPGHSNQPQHF TGCGCCAGCAGCCCGGGTCATAGCAATCAGCCCCAGCATTTT
- once TRBJ1-1 TRBV10-1 CASSDHAGVGTEAFF TGCGCCAGCAGTGACCACGCAGGGGTAGGGACTGAAGCTTTCTTT
- - TRBJ2-7 TRBV27 CASSLSRGTSYEQYF TGTGCCAGCAGTTTAAGCAGGGGAACCTCCTACGAGCAGTACTTC
- few TRBJ2-7 TRBV4-2 CASSQVMETNDEQYF TGTGCCAGCAGCCAAGTAATGGAGACTAATGACGAGCAGTACTTC
- once TRBJ1-4 TRBV7-9 CASSLPGTGGEKLFF TGTGCCAGCAGCTTACCCGGGACGGGGGGAGAAAAACTGTTTTTT
- - TRBJ2-5 TRBV2 CASKGSEQETQYF TGTGCCAGCAAGGGTAGCGAACAAGAGACCCAGTACTTC
- - TRBJ2-2 TRBV6-1 CASSIANTGELFF TGTGCCAGCAGTATCGCGAACACCGGGGAGCTGTTTTTT
TRBD1 - TRBJ1-1 TRBV18 CASSPNTGGQPNTEAFF TGTGCCAGCTCACCTAATACAGGGGGCCAACCGAACACTGAAGCTTTCTTT
- - TRBJ2-6 TRBV5-4 CASSLPSGRGANVLTF TGTGCCAGCAGCTTACCCTCAGGGCGTGGGGCCAACGTCCTGACTTTC
- - TRBJ1-4 TRBV4-3 CASSQDRGGFEKLFF TGCGCCAGCAGCCAAGATCGAGGGGGTTTTGAAAAACTGTTTTTT
TRBD2 once TRBJ2-5 TRBV9 CASSAGAGVETQYF TGTGCCAGCAGCGCCGGGGCGGGAGTGGAGACCCAGTACTTC
- - TRBJ1-1 TRBV5-6 CASSAGRGAWDEAFF TGTGCCAGCAGCGCGGGACGGGGGGCTTGGGATGAAGCTTTCTTT
- - TRBJ2-7 TRBV6-1 CASSEAKDISYEQYF TGTGCCAGCAGTGAAGCTAAGGACATCTCCTACGAGCAGTACTTC
- - TRBJ2-1 TRBV6-1 CASSEAGVPIDEQFF TGTGCCAGCAGTGAAGCGGGAGTACCGATCGATGAGCAGTTCTTC
- - TRBJ2-3 TRBV9 CASSVYWGVGTDTQYF TGTGCTAGCAGCGTATATTGGGGGGTCGGCACAGATACGCAGTATTTT
- - TRBJ2-7 TRBV27 CASSLGQTYEQYF TGTGCCAGCAGTTTAGGACAAACCTACGAGCAGTACTTC
TRBD1 - TRBJ2-5 TRBV6-5 CASNGQGGQETQYF TGTGCCAGCAATGGACAGGGCGGGCAAGAGACCCAGTACTTC
- - TRBJ1-4 TRBV19 CASSTLTNEKLFF TGTGCCAGTAGTACTCTCACTAATGAAAAACTGTTTTTT
TRBD1 - TRBJ1-5 TRBV5-1 CASSKGQSHSNQPQHF TGCGCCAGCAGTAAGGGACAGAGTCATAGCAATCAGCCCCAGCATTTT
TRBD2 once TRBJ2-7 TRBV15 CATSWGGTSGSSYEQYF TGTGCCACCAGTTGGGGCGGGACTAGCGGAAGCTCCTACGAGCAGTACTTC
TRBD2 few TRBJ2-3 TRBV2 CASSELVAGEADTQYF TGTGCCAGCAGTGAACTCGTAGCGGGAGAAGCAGATACGCAGTATTTT
- - TRBJ1-1 TRBV5-1 CASSFLQGTEAFF TGCGCCAGCAGCTTCTTACAGGGAACTGAAGCTTTCTTT
- - TRBJ2-1 TRBV28 CASSSDAQDDEQFF TGTGCCAGCAGTTCGGATGCACAGGACGATGAGCAGTTCTTC
TRBD1 - TRBJ1-3 TRBV28 CASRGTGVGNTIYF TGTGCCAGCAGGGGGACAGGGGTAGGAAACACCATATATTTT
TRBD2 - TRBJ2-7 TRBV28 CASSLWKNRGTSGHEQYF TGTGCCAGCAGTTTATGGAAAAACAGGGGGACTAGCGGCCACGAGCAGTACTTC
TRBD1 - TRBJ2-7 TRBV5-1 CASSLAGGVSYEQYF TGCGCCAGCAGCTTGGCAGGGGGAGTCTCCTACGAGCAGTACTTC
TRBD2 once TRBJ2-2 TRBV27 CASSLSGQGRLAGGQTGELFF TGTGCCAGCAGTTTATCGGGACAGGGACGTCTAGCGGGAGGTCAGACCGGGGAGCTGTTTTTT
- once TRBJ2-4 TRBV21-1 CASSINFGTGCAKNIQYF TGTGCCAGCAGCATAAACTTCGGGACAGGGTGTGCCAAAAACATTCAGTACTTC
- - TRBJ2-3 TRBV10-3 CAISEFGQNADTQYF TGTGCCATCAGTGAGTTTGGCCAGAACGCAGATACGCAGTATTTT
- - TRBJ1-6 TRBV5-6 CASSRPGRTPLHF TGTGCCAGCAGCCGCCCGGGGAGGACACCCCTCCACTTT
- - TRBJ2-1 TRBV7-9 CASSFMQSYNEQFF TGTGCCAGCAGCTTTATGCAGTCTTACAATGAGCAGTTCTTC
- - TRBJ2-5 TRBV2 CASSAEEETQYF TGTGCCAGCAGTGCAGAGGAAGAGACCCAGTACTTC
- - TRBJ2-7 TRBV2 CASLEYNSYEQYF TGTGCCAGCTTAGAATATAACTCCTACGAGCAGTACTTC
- - TRBJ1-5 TRBV28 CASSRNIDQPQHF TGTGCCAGCAGCCGTAATATTGATCAGCCCCAGCATTTT
- - TRBJ2-7 TRBV6-4 CASTRRQVLGLGYEQYF TGTGCCAGTACCCGACGACAGGTCTTAGGTCTGGGCTACGAGCAGTACTTC
- once TRBJ2-7 TRBV2 CASNRQDANIPPSEQYF TGTGCCAGTAACCGACAGGACGCTAATATTCCCCCTAGTGAGCAGTACTTC
TRBD2 few TRBJ2-1 TRBV6-5 CASSYSAGQNNEQFF TGTGCCAGCAGTTACTCAGCGGGGCAAAACAATGAGCAGTTCTTC
TRBD2 - TRBJ2-1 TRBV7-4 CASSAIRLADKYNEQFF TGTGCCAGCAGCGCAATCCGACTAGCGGACAAATACAATGAGCAGTTCTTC
TRBD2 - TRBJ2-1 TRBV11-2 CASSPTRLAGGQFF TGTGCCAGCAGCCCCACCCGACTAGCGGGAGGGCAGTTCTTC